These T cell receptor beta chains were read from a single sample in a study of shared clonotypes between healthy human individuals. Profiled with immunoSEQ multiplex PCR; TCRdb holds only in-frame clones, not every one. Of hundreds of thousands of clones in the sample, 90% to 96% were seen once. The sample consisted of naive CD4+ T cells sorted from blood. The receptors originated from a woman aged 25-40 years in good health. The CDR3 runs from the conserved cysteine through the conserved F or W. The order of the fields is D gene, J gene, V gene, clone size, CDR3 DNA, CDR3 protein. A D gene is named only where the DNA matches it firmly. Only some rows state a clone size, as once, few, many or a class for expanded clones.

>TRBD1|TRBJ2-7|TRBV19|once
TGTGCCAGTAGTTTAGACCGGGACAGGGGCCCCTACGAGCAGTACTTC
CASSLDRDRGPYEQYF
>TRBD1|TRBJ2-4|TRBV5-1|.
TGCGCCAGCAGCTTGGGAATCGCAGGGGGTATGGACATTCAGTACTTC
CASSLGIAGGMDIQYF
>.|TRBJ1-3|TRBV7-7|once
TGTGCCAGCAGCCCGGGGAGGGGTATGGACACCATATATTTT
CASSPGRGMDTIYF
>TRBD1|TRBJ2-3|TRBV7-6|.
TGTGCCAGCAGCTTAGGGGGGACAGGAGGCACAGATACGCAGTATTTT
CASSLGGTGGTDTQYF
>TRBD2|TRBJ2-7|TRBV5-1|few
TGCGCCAGCAGCTTCACTAGCGGGGGGGAGCAGTACTTC
CASSFTSGGEQYF
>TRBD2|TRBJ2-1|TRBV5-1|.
TGCGCCAGCAGCTTGGAACTAGCGGGAGGATGGGTTTTATACAATGAGCAGTTCTTC
CASSLELAGGWVLYNEQFF
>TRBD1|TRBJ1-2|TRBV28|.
TGTGCCAGCAGTTTATATACAGGGGACTATGGCTACACCTTC
CASSLYTGDYGYTF
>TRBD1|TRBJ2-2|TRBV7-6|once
TGTGCCAGCAGCCTGGACAGGGTGGTAGGGAACACCGGGGAGCTGTTTTTT
CASSLDRVVGNTGELFF
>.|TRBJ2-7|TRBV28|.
TGTGCCAGCAGTCCCCCGGTAGCTAACTCCTACGAGCAGTACTTC
CASSPPVANSYEQYF
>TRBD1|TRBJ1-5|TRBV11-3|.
TGTGCCAGCAGCTCGGGACAGAATCAGCCCCAGCATTTT
CASSSGQNQPQHF
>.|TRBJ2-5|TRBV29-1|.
TGCAGCCATAAGGGTCTACAAGAGACCCAGTACTTC
CSHKGLQETQYF
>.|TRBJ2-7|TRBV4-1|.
TGCGCCAGCAGCCAAGGAGTTGCAGTAGCCTACGAGCAGTACTTC
CASSQGVAVAYEQYF
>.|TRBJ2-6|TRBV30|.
TGTGCCTGGAGTGTAATGAGAACAGTTGGATCTGGGGCCAACGTCCTGACTTTC
CAWSVMRTVGSGANVLTF
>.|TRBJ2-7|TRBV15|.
TGTGCCACCAGCAGAGATCGGCCGGACAGATCCTACGAGCAGTACTTC
CATSRDRPDRSYEQYF
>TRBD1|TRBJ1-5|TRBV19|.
TGTGCCAGTAGCCCAGGGGGAGGGGGGAATCAGCCCCAGCATTTT
CASSPGGGGNQPQHF
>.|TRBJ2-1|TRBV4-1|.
TGCGCCAGCAGCGCGCTCGGCAGGGCATATGAGCAGTTCTTC
CASSALGRAYEQFF
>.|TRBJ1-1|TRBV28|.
TGTGCCAGCACGGGCAGCTGGAACACTGAAGCTTTCTTT
CASTGSWNTEAFF
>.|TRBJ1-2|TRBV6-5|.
TGTGCCAGCAGTTACCGCCGTTTGGATGGCTACACCTTC
CASSYRRLDGYTF
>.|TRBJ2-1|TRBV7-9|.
TGTGCCAGCAGCTTAAGGGCTCCCTACAATGAGCAGTTCTTC
CASSLRAPYNEQFF
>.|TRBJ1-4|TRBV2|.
TGTGCCAGCAGTGAAGGAGGCCTACACTACGAAAAACTGTTTTTT
CASSEGGLHYEKLFF
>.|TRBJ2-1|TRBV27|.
TGTGCCAGCGCCGGGACGCCTAGGAATGAGCAGTTCTTC
CASAGTPRNEQFF
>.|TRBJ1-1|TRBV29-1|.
TGCAGCGTGTATGGACGTCTGAACACTGAAGCTTTCTTT
CSVYGRLNTEAFF
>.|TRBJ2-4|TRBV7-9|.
TGTGCCAGCAGTCGTTCCGGGCCCTCAAACATTCAGTACTTC
CASSRSGPSNIQYF
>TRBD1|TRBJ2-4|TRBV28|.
TGTGCCAGCAGTGGGACAGGGGGCTTTAGGGACATTCAGTACTTC
CASSGTGGFRDIQYF
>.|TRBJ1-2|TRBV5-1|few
TGCGCCAGCACCCGAGGGGGAGGCGATGGCTACACCTTC
CASTRGGGDGYTF
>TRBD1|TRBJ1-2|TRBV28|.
TGTGCCAGCAGGACAGGGGGCATGGGCTATGGCTACACCTTC
CASRTGGMGYGYTF
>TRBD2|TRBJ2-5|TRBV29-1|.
TGCAGCGTTGGGAGACTAGCGGGGACGGGGACCCAGTACTTC
CSVGRLAGTGTQYF
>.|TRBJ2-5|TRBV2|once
TGTGCCAGCAGACTCTCACGGGCCGGGGAGTACCAAGAGACCCAGTACTTC
CASRLSRAGEYQETQYF
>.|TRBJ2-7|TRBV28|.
TGTGCAGGGGCATCGTCTGGGAGATGGGGCTACGAGCAGTACTTC
CAGASSGRWGYEQYF
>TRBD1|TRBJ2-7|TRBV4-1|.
TGCGCCAGCAGCCCCGGACAGGGGATAGGGGAGCAGTACTTC
CASSPGQGIGEQYF
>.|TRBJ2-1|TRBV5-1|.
TGCGCCAGCAGCTTTGTATCGGGACCGAATGAGCAGTTCTTC
CASSFVSGPNEQFF
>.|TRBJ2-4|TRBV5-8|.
TGTGCCAGCAGCCAAGTCGGACTGGGCGGTGGAAACATTCAGTACTTC
CASSQVGLGGGNIQYF
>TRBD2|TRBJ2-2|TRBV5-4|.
TGTGCCAGCAGCTTGGATGGACTAGCGGGACCGTTAAACACCGGGGAGCTGTTTTTT
CASSLDGLAGPLNTGELFF
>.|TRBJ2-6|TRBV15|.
TGTGCCACCAGCAGAGATATGGCTGGGGCCAACGTCCTGACTTTC
CATSRDMAGANVLTF
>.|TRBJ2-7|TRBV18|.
TGTGCCAGCTCACCGATGGAGGAGACAGTTTCCTACGAGCAGTACTTC
CASSPMEETVSYEQYF
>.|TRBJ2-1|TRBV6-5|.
TGTGCCAGCAGTTACTCCTCGAGAGCTTACGGTGAGCAGTTCTTC
CASSYSSRAYGEQFF
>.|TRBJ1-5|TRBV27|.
TGTGCCAGCAGTTTGTCCCCTTATCAGCCCCAGCATTTT
CASSLSPYQPQHF
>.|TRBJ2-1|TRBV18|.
TGTGCCAGCTCCCCATACTCCCAAGCTCCCAATGAGCAGTTCTTC
CASSPYSQAPNEQFF
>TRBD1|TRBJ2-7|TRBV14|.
TGTGCCAGCAGCCAACCGGGACAGGGGTACGAGCAGTACTTC
CASSQPGQGYEQYF
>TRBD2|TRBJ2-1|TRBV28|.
TGTGCCAGCAGCTGGCTCGGAATAAGCGGGGGGGAGAAGGCGGATGAGCAGTTCTTC
CASSWLGISGGEKADEQFF
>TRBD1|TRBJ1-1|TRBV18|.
TGTGCCAGCTCAACCGGGACAGGGGCGTTGAACACTGAAGCTTTCTTT
CASSTGTGALNTEAFF
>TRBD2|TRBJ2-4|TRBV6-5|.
TGTGCCAGCAGTTACTCGCGGGGGTTAGCCAAAAACATTCAGTACTTC
CASSYSRGLAKNIQYF
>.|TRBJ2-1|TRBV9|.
TGTGCCAGCAGCGTCTCCCGTGATGAGCAGTTCTTC
CASSVSRDEQFF